The clone carrying this T cell receptor beta chain was detected only a few times. Assay: immunoSEQ multiplex PCR; the TCRdb copy retains only in-frame clones and omits some. In the table there are fewer than 200,000 clones, just under 90% of which are singletons. This sample is drawn from a study of blood T cell repertoires in COVID-19. Per germline, CDR1 MGHRA and CDR2 YSYEKL. Germline trimming cut 4 bases from V and 7 bases from J; bases unmatched to any gene: 6. This CDR3 has 14 residues. The clonotype comes from a woman aged 18-30 years who had recovered from COVID-19. What was sequenced was peripheral blood. The chain recombines TRBV4-1 with TRBJ2-1; 8 bases align to TRBD2. The CDR3 DNA sequence: TGCGCCAGCAGCCCCGGGACTAGGTATAATGAGCAGTTCTTC. This codes for CASSPGTRYNEQFF.